This TCR beta chain was found in a study of CD8 T cells in Susac syndrome. Germline V CDR1 and CDR2: DFQATT, SNEGSKA (reference sequence). Trimming at V came to 6 bases and at J to 2 bases, leaving 8 bases not matched to a gene. The CDR3 sequence is 16 residues long. RNA in amounts of roughly 0.5 to 1 ug was reverse transcribed with random hexamers. TCRdb fed the immunoSEQ multiplex PCR reads into MiXCR, producing one record per CDR3 protein. The sample consists of approximately 120,000 distinct CDR3 sequences, 80% to 95% of them appearing once. CD8+ and CD4+ T cells were negatively isolated; TEMRA cells were FACS-enriched.

Sequencing was done on a sample of CD8+ T cells from PBMCs. This clonotype was obtained from a human donor with multiple sclerosis. The chain uses TRBV20-1 and TRBJ2-2; 11 nucleotides match TRBD2. The CDR3 coding sequence is TGCAGTGCGCCCTTAACTAGCGGGGGCAACACCGGGGAGCTGTTTTTT. Translating gives CSAPLTSGGNTGELFF.